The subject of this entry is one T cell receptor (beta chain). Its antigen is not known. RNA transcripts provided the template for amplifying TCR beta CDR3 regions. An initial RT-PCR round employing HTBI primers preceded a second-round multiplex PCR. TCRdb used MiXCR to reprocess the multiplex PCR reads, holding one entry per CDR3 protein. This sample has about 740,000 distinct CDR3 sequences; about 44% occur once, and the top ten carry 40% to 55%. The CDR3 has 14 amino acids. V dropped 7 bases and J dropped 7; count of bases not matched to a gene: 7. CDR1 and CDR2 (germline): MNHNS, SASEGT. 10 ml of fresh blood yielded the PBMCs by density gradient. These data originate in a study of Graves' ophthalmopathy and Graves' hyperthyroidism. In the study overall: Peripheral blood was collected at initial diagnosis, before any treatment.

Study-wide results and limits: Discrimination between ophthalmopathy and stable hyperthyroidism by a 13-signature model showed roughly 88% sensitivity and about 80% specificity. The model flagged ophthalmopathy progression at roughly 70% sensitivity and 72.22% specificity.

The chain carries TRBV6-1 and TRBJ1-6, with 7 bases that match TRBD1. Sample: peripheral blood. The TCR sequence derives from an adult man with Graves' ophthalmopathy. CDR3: CASTRGTENSPLHF. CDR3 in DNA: TGTGCCAGCACGCGGGGGACAGAAAATTCACCCCTCCACTTT.